Listed below are T cell receptor beta chains from one sample, sequenced in a study of neurological immune-mediated disorders. In TCRdb, the 5' RACE reads were re-called with MiXCR into one record per CDR3 protein. This table holds roughly 27,000 distinct CDR3 sequences, around 21% found once. Specimen: PBMCs. The source of these receptors is a woman in her sixties or seventies in good health. CDR3s include the opening cysteine and the closing phenylalanine or tryptophan. D genes are given only for firm matches. Not every row has a clone size; where given, it reads once, few, many or a size class.

clone_size d_call j_call v_call cdr3_length cdr3_aa cdr3_nt
many - TRBJ2-2 TRBV2 16 CASSEWSGSYTGELFF TGTGCCAGCAGTGAATGGAGCGGGTCCTACACCGGGGAGCTGTTTTTT
- TRBD2 TRBJ2-5 TRBV10-3 14 CAIGGLAGQETQYF TGTGCCATCGGGGGACTAGCGGGACAAGAGACCCAGTACTTC
many TRBD2 TRBJ2-1 TRBV27 20 CASSSAAGLAGGPSYNEQFF TGTGCCAGCAGTTCGGCGGCGGGACTAGCGGGAGGGCCCTCCTACAATGAGCAGTTCTTC
- - TRBJ1-5 TRBV5-1 17 CASSFSPSDGRYQPQHF TGCGCCAGCAGCTTTTCTCCCTCGGACGGTAGATATCAGCCCCAGCATTTT
many - TRBJ2-2 TRBV5-1 16 CASSFLGGANTGELFF TGCGCCAGCAGCTTTTTGGGGGGCGCGAACACCGGGGAGCTGTTTTTT
- TRBD2 TRBJ2-3 TRBV28 16 CASRDLAGVDRDTQYF TGTGCCAGCAGGGACCTAGCGGGAGTCGACCGCGATACGCAGTATTTT
many - TRBJ1-2 TRBV12-3/TRBV12-4 13 CATSDRASRSHTF TGTGCCACCTCAGACCGGGCCTCAAGAAGTCACACCTTC
- TRBD1 TRBJ2-6 TRBV5-1 19 CASSSLPQGGPSGANVLTF TGCGCCAGCAGCTCCCTACCACAGGGGGGCCCCTCTGGGGCCAACGTCCTGACTTTC
- TRBD1 TRBJ1-6 TRBV4-1 14 CASSRGQGEESPHF TGCGCCAGCAGCCGGGGACAGGGAGAAGAATCACCCCACTTT
many - TRBJ2-7 TRBV28 15 CASSLVQGKPYEQYF TGTGCCAGCAGTTTAGTCCAGGGAAAACCTTACGAGCAGTACTTC
many TRBD2 TRBJ2-7 TRBV9 15 CASSVGLAGPYEQYF TGTGCCAGCAGCGTAGGACTAGCGGGCCCCTACGAGCAGTACTTC
many TRBD2 TRBJ2-1 TRBV7-2 15 CASSLVVAGQGEQFF TGTGCCAGCAGCTTAGTGGTAGCGGGGCAGGGTGAGCAGTTCTTC
many - TRBJ2-7 TRBV5-1 13 CASSFMAPYEQYF TGCGCCAGCAGCTTTATGGCACCCTACGAGCAGTACTTC
many TRBD1 TRBJ2-1 TRBV5-1 15 CASSLDRGTYNEQFF TGCGCCAGCAGCTTGGACAGGGGAACCTACAATGAGCAGTTCTTC
medium-sized - TRBJ2-7 TRBV6-5 15 CASSYSSTGAYEQYF TGTGCCAGCAGTTACTCGAGTACGGGGGCCTACGAGCAGTACTTC
- - TRBJ2-4 TRBV28 17 CASSFLGASRSKNIQYF TGTGCCAGCAGTTTTTTGGGGGCTTCGCGGTCGAAAAACATTCAGTACTTC
many - TRBJ2-5 TRBV5-1 13 CASRQAVQETQYF TGCGCCAGCCGCCAGGCGGTTCAAGAGACCCAGTACTTC
- TRBD1 TRBJ2-7 TRBV5-4 14 CASSWDRAGYEQYF TGTGCCAGCAGCTGGGACAGGGCGGGATACGAGCAGTACTTC
many - TRBJ2-3 TRBV4-3 14 CASSQDADTDTQYF TGCGCCAGCAGCCAAGATGCGGACACAGATACGCAGTATTTT
many TRBD1 TRBJ2-7 TRBV6-5 14 CASSRDRISYEQYF TGTGCCAGCAGCCGGGACAGAATCTCCTACGAGCAGTACTTC
many TRBD2 TRBJ2-7 TRBV12-3/TRBV12-4 17 CASSRTPFGLAGDEQYF TGTGCCAGCAGCCGTACCCCCTTCGGGCTAGCGGGAGACGAGCAGTACTTC
- - TRBJ2-3 TRBV5-1 13 CASSHDRTDTQYF TGCGCCAGCAGCCACGACCGCACAGATACGCAGTATTTT
many - TRBJ2-3 TRBV3-1 15 CASSPFEARTDTQYF TGTGCCAGCAGCCCATTCGAGGCTCGCACAGATACGCAGTATTTT
many - TRBJ2-2 TRBV28 16 CASSNRQFVRTGELFF TGTGCCAGCAGTAACCGCCAGTTTGTGCGGACCGGGGAGCTGTTTTTT
many TRBD1 TRBJ2-7 TRBV28 13 CASSFGQGYEQYF TGTGCCAGCAGTTTCGGACAGGGCTACGAGCAGTACTTC
many - TRBJ1-1 TRBV20-1 14 CSASLGARNTEAFF TGCAGTGCTAGCCTTGGCGCGAGGAACACTGAAGCTTTCTTT
many TRBD1 TRBJ1-6 TRBV7-2 17 CASSLVHPGQGNSPLHF TGTGCCAGCAGCTTAGTCCACCCGGGACAGGGTAACTCACCCCTCCACTTT
many TRBD2 TRBJ2-7 TRBV4-1 14 CASSRGLASYEQYF TGCGCCAGCAGCCGGGGACTAGCGTCCTACGAGCAGTACTTC
many TRBD2 TRBJ2-3 TRBV20-1 16 CSARDWTSGSTDTQYF TGCAGTGCTAGAGATTGGACTAGCGGGTCCACAGATACGCAGTATTTT
many - TRBJ2-5 TRBV5-1 15 CASSWNGNLQETQYF TGCGCCAGCAGCTGGAACGGGAACCTCCAAGAGACCCAGTACTTC
- - TRBJ2-3 TRBV12-3/TRBV12-4 13 CALAGRTPDTKYF TGTGCTCTCGCGGGGAGAACCCCAGATACGAAGTATTTT
many TRBD1 TRBJ2-6 TRBV7-9 18 CASSSPGQGLSGANVLTF TGTGCCAGCAGCTCGCCGGGACAGGGCCTCTCTGGGGCCAACGTCCTGACTTTC
- TRBD1 TRBJ2-1 TRBV5-1 17 CASSKVGDRITTYEQFF TGCGCCAGCAGCAAGGTAGGGGACAGGATAACAACGTATGAGCAGTTCTTC
- - TRBJ2-7 TRBV20-1 15 CSARDPRQSSYEQYF TGCAGTGCTAGAGATCCTCGGCAGAGCTCCTACGAGCAGTACTTC
many TRBD1 TRBJ2-7 TRBV5-1 14 CASRSTGALYEQYF TGCGCCAGCAGGTCGACAGGGGCGCTCTACGAGCAGTACTTC
many - TRBJ2-7 TRBV6-2/TRBV6-3 15 CASTPAMIRAYEQYF TGTGCCAGCACTCCGGCCATGATAAGGGCCTACGAGCAGTACTTC
many TRBD1 TRBJ2-2 TRBV5-1 16 CASSSKTGPNTGELFF TGCGCCAGCAGCAGTAAGACAGGGCCGAACACCGGGGAGCTGTTTTTT
many - TRBJ1-2 TRBV29-1 13 CSVERQGNYGYTF TGCAGCGTTGAAAGGCAGGGGAACTATGGCTACACCTTC
many TRBD1 TRBJ1-5 TRBV6-2/TRBV6-3 18 CASSPTGTGANNNQPQHF TGTGCCAGCAGTCCGACCGGGACAGGGGCTAACAACAATCAGCCCCAGCATTTT
many TRBD2 TRBJ2-2 TRBV2 17 CASSGTSGRANTGELFF TGTGCCAGCAGTGGGACTAGCGGGAGGGCGAACACCGGGGAGCTGTTTTTT
many TRBD1 TRBJ2-1 TRBV20-1 14 CSAYRGGVYNEQFF TGCAGTGCATACAGGGGCGGCGTTTACAATGAGCAGTTCTTC
many - TRBJ2-2 TRBV24-1 14 CATSDRDGGRELFF TGTGCCACCAGTGACCGGGACGGGGGACGGGAGCTGTTTTTT
many TRBD2 TRBJ2-7 TRBV15 15 CATSTGLAGAYEQYF TGTGCCACCAGCACGGGACTAGCGGGGGCCTACGAGCAGTACTTC
many TRBD2 TRBJ2-3 TRBV27 15 CASSFPAGGTDTQYF TGTGCCAGCAGTTTCCCAGCGGGAGGCACAGATACGCAGTATTTT
many TRBD1 TRBJ2-5 TRBV4-1 18 CASSQGDRVGGLGETQYF TGCGCCAGCAGCCAAGGGGACAGGGTGGGGGGCCTAGGGGAGACCCAGTACTTC
many - TRBJ1-2 TRBV27 15 CASSVQHTTNYGYTF TGTGCCAGCAGTGTTCAGCATACAACTAACTATGGCTACACCTTC
many TRBD1 TRBJ1-6 TRBV5-1 15 CASSSEGQGNSPLHF TGCGCCAGCAGCTCCGAGGGACAGGGTAATTCACCCCTCCACTTT
many - TRBJ2-7 TRBV18 15 CASSTLASNSYEQYF TGTGCCAGCTCAACTCTAGCGTCAAACTCCTACGAGCAGTACTTC
once TRBD1 TRBJ1-1 TRBV5-1 13 CASSLGRDREAIF TGCGCTAGCAGCTTGGGGAGGGACAGGGAAGCTATCTTT
- - TRBJ2-3 TRBV7-2 16 CASSKHTGGSTDTQYF TGTGCCAGCAGCAAACACACCGGCGGAAGCACAGATACGCAGTATTTT